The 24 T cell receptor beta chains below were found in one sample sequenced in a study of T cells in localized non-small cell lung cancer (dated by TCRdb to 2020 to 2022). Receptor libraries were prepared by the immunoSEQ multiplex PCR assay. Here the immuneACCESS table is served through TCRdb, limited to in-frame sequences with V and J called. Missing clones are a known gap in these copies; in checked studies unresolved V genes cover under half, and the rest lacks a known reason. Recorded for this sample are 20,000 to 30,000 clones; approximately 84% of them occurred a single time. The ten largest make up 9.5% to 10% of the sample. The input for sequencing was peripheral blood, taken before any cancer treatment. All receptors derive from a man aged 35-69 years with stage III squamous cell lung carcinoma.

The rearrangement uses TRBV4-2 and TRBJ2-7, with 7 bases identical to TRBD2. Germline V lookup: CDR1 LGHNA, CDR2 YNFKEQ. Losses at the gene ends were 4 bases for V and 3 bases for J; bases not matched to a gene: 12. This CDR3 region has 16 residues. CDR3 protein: CASSRDGGEDFYEQYF. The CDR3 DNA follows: TGTGCCAGCAGCCGTGATGGGGGGGAGGACTTCTACGAGCAGTACTTC.

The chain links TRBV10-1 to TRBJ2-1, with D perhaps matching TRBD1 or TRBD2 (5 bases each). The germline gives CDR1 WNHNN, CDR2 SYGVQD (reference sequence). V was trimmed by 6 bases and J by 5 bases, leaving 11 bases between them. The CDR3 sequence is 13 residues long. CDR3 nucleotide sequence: TGCGCCAGCAGGGGACCGGGGAACAATGAGCAGTTCTTC. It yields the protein CASRGPGNNEQFF.

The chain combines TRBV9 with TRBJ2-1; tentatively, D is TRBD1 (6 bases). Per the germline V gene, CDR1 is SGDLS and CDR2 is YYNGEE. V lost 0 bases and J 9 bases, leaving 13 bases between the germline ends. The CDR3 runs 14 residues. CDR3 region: CASSVEVTGSEQFF. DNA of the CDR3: TGTGCCAGCAGCGTAGAGGTTACAGGGAGTGAGCAGTTCTTC.

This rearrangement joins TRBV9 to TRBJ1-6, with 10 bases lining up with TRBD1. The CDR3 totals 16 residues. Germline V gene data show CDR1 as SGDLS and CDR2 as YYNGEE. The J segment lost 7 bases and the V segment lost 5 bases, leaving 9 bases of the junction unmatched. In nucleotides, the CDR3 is TGTGCCAGCAGTTTAACAGGACAGGGGGGCAATTCACCCCTCCACTTT. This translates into CASSLTGQGGNSPLHF. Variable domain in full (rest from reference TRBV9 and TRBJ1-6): DSGVTQTPKHLITATGQRVTLRCSPRSGDLSVYWYQQSLDQGLQFLIQYYNGEERAKGNILERFSAQQFPDLHSELNLSSLELGDSALYFCASSLTGQGGNSPLHFGNGTRLTVT.

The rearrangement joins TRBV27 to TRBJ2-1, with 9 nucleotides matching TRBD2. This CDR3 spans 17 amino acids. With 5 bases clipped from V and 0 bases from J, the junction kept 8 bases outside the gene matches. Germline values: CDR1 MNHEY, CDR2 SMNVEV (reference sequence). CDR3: CASSLFSGGGSYNEQFF. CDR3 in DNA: TGTGCCAGCAGTCTCTTTAGCGGGGGTGGCTCCTACAATGAGCAGTTCTTC.

CDR3 sequence (DNA): TGTGCCAGCAGTGACGGGGGAGAGACAGATACGCAGTATTTT. Translation: CASSDGGETDTQYF. This chain links TRBV6-4 with TRBJ2-3, with D perhaps matching TRBD1 or TRBD2 (5 bases each). The V gene lost 2 bases and the J gene lost 3 bases, with 9 bases spanning the gap. This CDR3 region has 14 residues. Per the germline V gene, CDR1 is MRHNA and CDR2 is SNTAGT.

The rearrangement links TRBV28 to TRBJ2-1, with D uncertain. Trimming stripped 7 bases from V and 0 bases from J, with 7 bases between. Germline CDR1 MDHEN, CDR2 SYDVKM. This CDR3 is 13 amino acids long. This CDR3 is CASNGFSYNEQFF. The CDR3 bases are TGTGCCAGCAATGGGTTCTCCTACAATGAGCAGTTCTTC. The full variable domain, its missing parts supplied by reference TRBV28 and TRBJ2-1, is DVKVTQSSRYLVKRTGEKVFLECVQDMDHENMFWYRQDPGLGLRLIYFSYDVKMKEKGDIPEGYSVSREKKERFSLILESASTNQTSMYLCASNGFSYNEQFFGPGTRLTVL.

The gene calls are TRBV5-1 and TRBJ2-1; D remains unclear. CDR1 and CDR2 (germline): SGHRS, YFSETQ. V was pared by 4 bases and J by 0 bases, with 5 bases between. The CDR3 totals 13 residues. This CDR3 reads CASSRDSYNEQFF. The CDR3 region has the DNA TGCGCCAGCAGCAGAGACTCCTACAATGAGCAGTTCTTC.

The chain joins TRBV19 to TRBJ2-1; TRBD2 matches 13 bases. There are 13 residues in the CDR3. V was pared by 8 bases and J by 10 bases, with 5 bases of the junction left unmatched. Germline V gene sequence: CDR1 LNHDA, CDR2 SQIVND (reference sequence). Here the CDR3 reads CASGLAGVWEQFF. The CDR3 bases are TGTGCCAGTGGACTAGCGGGAGTTTGGGAGCAGTTCTTC.

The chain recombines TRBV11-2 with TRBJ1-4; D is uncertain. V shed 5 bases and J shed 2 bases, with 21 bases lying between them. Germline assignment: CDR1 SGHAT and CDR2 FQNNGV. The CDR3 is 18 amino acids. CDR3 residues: CASSPPSLGISTNEKLFF. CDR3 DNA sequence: TGTGCCAGCAGCCCCCCCAGTTTGGGAATATCTACTAATGAAAAACTGTTTTTT.

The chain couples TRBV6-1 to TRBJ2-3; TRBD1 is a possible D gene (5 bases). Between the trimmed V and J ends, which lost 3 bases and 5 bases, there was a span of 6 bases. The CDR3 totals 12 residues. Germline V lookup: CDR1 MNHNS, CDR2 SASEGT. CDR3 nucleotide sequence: TGTGCCAGCAGTGAGCAGGGAGATACGCAGTATTTT. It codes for CASSEQGDTQYF.

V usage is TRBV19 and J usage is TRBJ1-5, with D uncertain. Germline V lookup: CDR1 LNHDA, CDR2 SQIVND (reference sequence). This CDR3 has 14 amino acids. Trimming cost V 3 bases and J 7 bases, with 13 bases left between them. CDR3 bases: TGTGCCAGTAGTATTGAAGGAATCAGGCAGCCCCAGCATTTT. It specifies CASSIEGIRQPQHF.

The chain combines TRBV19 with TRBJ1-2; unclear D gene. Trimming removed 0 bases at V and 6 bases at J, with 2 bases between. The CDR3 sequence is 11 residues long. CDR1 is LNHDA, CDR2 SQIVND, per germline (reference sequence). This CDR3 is CASSIDDGYTF. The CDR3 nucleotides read TGTGCCAGTAGTATAGACGATGGCTACACCTTC.

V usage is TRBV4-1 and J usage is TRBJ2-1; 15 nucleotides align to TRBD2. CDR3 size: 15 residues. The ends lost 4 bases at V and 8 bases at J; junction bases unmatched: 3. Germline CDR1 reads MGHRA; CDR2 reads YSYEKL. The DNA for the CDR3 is TGCGCCAGCAGCCGGACTAGCGGGGGGGGATATGAGCAGTTCTTC. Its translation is CASSRTSGGGYEQFF.

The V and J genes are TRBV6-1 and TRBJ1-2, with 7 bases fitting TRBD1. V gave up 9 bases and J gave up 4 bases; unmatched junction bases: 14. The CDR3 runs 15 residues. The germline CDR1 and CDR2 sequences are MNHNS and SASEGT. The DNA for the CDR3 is TGTGCCAGTCGAAGGGGACCGGGACAGTCCTATGGCTACACCTTC. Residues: CASRRGPGQSYGYTF.

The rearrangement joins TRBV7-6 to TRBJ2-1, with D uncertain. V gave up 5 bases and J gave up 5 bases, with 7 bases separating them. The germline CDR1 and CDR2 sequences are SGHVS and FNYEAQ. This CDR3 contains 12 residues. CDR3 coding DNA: TGTGCCAGCAGCGCGTCCCACAATGAGCAGTTCTTC. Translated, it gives CASSASHNEQFF.

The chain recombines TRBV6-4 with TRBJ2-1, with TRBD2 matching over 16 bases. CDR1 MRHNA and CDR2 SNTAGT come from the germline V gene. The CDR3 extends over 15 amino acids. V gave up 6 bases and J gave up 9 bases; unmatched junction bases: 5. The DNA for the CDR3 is TGTGCCAGCAGGGGACTAGCGGGAGGGCCACGTGAGCAGTTCTTC. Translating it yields CASRGLAGGPREQFF.

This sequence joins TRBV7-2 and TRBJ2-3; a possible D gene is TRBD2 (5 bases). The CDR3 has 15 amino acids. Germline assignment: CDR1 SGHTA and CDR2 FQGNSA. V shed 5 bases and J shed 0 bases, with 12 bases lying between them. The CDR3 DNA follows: TGTGCCAGCAGCCCGGGAAGGGTAAGCACAGATACGCAGTATTTT. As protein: CASSPGRVSTDTQYF.

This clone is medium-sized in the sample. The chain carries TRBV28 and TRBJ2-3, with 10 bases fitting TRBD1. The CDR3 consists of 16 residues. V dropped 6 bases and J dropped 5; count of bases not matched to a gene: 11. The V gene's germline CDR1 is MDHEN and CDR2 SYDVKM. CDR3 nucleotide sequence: TGTGCCAGCAGCCTTCGGGGACAGGGGCTGGGAGATACGCAGTATTTT. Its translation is CASSLRGQGLGDTQYF.

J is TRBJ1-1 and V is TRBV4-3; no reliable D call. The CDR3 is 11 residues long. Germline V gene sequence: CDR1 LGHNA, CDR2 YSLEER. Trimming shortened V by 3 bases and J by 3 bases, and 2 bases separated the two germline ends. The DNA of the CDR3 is TGCGCCAGCAGCCATCACACTGAAGCTTTCTTT. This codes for CASSHHTEAFF.

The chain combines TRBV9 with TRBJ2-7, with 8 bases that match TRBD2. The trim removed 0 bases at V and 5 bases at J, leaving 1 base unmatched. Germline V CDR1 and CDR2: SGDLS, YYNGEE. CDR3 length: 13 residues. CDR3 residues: CASSVDSGDEQYF. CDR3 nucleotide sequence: TGTGCCAGCAGCGTAGATAGCGGGGACGAGCAGTACTTC. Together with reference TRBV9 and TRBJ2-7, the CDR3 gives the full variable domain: DSGVTQTPKHLITATGQRVTLRCSPRSGDLSVYWYQQSLDQGLQFLIQYYNGEERAKGNILERFSAQQFPDLHSELNLSSLELGDSALYFCASSVDSGDEQYFGPGTRLTVT.

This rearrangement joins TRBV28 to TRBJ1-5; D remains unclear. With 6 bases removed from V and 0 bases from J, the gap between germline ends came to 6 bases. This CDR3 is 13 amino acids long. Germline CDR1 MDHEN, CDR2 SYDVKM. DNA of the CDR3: TGTGCCAGCAGCTCCGATAGCAATCAGCCCCAGCATTTT. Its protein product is CASSSDSNQPQHF. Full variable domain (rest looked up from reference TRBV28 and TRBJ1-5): DVKVTQSSRYLVKRTGEKVFLECVQDMDHENMFWYRQDPGLGLRLIYFSYDVKMKEKGDIPEGYSVSREKKERFSLILESASTNQTSMYLCASSSDSNQPQHFGDGTRLSIL.

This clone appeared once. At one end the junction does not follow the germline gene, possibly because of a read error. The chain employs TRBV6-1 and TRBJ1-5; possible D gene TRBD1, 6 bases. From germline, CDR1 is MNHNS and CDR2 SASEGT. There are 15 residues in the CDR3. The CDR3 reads CASREGGHRNQPQHF. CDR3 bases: TGTGCCAGCAGAGAAGGGGGGCATCGCAATCAGCCCCAGCATTTT.

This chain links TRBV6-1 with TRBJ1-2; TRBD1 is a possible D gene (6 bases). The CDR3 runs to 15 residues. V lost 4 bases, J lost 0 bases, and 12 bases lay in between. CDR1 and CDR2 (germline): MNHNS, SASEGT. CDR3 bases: TGTGCCAGCAGTGCCTTGGACAGAACTAACTATGGCTACACCTTC. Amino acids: CASSALDRTNYGYTF.